This entry concerns a single TCR beta chain. The data were taken from a study of control samples from healthy donors and cancer patients. TCRdb keeps only in-frame clones here, not all; method: immunoSEQ multiplex PCR. The table lists roughly 130,000 clones, roughly 94% of them singletons, with about 14% in the top ten. This sequence was found in a man aged 60-69 years with colorectal cancer. What was sequenced was PBMCs.

The CDR3 DNA reads TGTGCCAGCAGCTTGGGACCCGGCGGTCAATACGAGCAGTACTTC. This gives the protein CASSLGPGGQYEQYF. This rearrangement joins TRBV5-6 to TRBJ2-7; D is ambiguous. The CDR3 totals 15 residues. The ends were cut back, 0 bases at V and 4 bases at J, with 14 bases in the middle. Germline V gene data show CDR1 as SGHDT and CDR2 as YYEEEE.